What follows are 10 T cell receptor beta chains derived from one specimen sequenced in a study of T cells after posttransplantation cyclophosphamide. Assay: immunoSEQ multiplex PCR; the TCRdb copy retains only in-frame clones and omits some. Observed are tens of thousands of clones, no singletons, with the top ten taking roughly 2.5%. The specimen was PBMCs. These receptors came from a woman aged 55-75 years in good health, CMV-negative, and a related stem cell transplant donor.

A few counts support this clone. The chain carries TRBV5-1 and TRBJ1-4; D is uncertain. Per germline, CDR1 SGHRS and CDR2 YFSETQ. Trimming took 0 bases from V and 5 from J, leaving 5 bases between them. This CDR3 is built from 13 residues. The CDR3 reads CASSLALNEKLFF. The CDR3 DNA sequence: TGCGCCAGCAGCTTGGCTCTGAATGAAAAACTGTTTTTT.

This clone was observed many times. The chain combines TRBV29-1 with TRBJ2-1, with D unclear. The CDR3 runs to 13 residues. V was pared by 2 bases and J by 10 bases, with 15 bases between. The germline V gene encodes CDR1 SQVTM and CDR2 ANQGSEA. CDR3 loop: CSVETTLRGEQFF. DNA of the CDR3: TGCAGCGTTGAAACTACCTTGCGAGGCGAGCAGTTCTTC.

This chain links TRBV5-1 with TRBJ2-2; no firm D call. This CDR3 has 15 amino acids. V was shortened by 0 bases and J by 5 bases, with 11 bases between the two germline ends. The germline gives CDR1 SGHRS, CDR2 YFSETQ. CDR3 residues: CASSLDVGLTGELFF. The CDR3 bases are TGCGCCAGCAGCTTGGATGTAGGGCTGACCGGGGAGCTGTTTTTT.

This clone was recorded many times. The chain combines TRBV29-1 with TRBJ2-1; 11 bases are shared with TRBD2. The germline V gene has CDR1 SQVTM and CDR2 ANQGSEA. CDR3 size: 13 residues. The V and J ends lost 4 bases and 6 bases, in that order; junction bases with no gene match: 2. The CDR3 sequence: CSVVLAGANEQFF. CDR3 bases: TGCAGCGTTGTACTAGCGGGAGCCAATGAGCAGTTCTTC.

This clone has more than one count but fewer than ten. The CDR3 DNA reads TGCGCCAGCAGTGTGGGCGGGGCGGGGGCCAACGTCCTGACTTTC. This encodes CASSVGGAGANVLTF. The J gene is TRBJ2-6, the V gene TRBV5-1; the D gene is possibly TRBD2 (6 bases). This CDR3 comprises 15 residues. Germline assignment: CDR1 SGHRS and CDR2 YFSETQ. Trimming took off 5 bases at V and 4 bases at J, with 13 bases between the two ends.

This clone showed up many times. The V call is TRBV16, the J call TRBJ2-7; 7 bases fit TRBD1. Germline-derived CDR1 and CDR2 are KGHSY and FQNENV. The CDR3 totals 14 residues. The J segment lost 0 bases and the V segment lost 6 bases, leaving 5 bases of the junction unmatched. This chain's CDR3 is CASRGQASSYEQYF. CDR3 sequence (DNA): TGTGCCAGCAGAGGACAGGCGAGCTCCTACGAGCAGTACTTC.

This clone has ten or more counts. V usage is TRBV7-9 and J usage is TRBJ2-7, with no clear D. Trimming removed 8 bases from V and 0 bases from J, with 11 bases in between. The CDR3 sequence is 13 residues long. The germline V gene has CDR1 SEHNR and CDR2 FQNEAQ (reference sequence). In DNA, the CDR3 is TGTGCCAGCTCCGCTGGCCGCTCCTACGAGCAGTACTTC. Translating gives CASSAGRSYEQYF.

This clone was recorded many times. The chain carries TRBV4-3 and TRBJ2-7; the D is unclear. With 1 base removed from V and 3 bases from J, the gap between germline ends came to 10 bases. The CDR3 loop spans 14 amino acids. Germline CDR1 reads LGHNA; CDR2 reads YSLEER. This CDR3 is CASSQVANRYEQYF. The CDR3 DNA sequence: TGCGCCAGCAGCCAAGTGGCCAACCGCTACGAGCAGTACTTC.

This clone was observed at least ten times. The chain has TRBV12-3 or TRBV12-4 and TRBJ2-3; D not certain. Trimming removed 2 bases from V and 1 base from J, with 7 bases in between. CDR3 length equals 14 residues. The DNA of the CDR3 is TGTGCCAGCAGTTTACTCCGGGGCACAGATACGCAGTATTTT. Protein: CASSLLRGTDTQYF.

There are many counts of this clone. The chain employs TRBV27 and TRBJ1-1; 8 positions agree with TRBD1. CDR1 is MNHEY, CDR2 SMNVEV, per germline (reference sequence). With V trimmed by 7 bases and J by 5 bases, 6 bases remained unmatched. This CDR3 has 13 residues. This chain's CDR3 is CASTADRGTEAFF. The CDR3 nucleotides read TGTGCCAGCACCGCCGACAGGGGAACTGAAGCTTTCTTT.